Below, 20 T cell receptor beta chains from the same sample are listed, as sequenced in a study of T cells in Graves' hyperthyroidism and ophthalmopathy. The CDR3 regions of TCR beta were amplified from RNA transcripts. A set of HTBI primers served as the primers for a first-round RT-PCR of the TCR CDR3. One entry per CDR3 protein, called by TCRdb with MiXCR from the multiplex PCR reads. The sample holds 500,000 or so distinct CDR3 sequences, approximately 17% seen once. Material: blood. The receptors derive from a woman aged 18 to 35 with Graves' ophthalmopathy.

This clonotype was recorded many times. This chain connects TRBV20-1 to TRBJ1-1; TRBD1 aligns across 7 bases. The junction had 7 bases not matched to a gene; V was cut back by 3 bases and J by 0 bases. This CDR3 has 15 residues. Germline CDR1 reads DFQATT; CDR2 reads SNEGSKA (reference sequence). CDR3 in amino acids: CSASPAGQLNTEAFF. The CDR3 DNA reads TGCAGTGCTAGTCCCGCGGGACAGCTGAACACTGAAGCTTTCTTT.

Only a few counts were recorded for this clonotype. The chain uses TRBV29-1 and TRBJ2-1; tentatively, D is TRBD1 (6 bases). The CDR3 length is 14 residues. In germline, CDR1 is SQVTM, CDR2 ANQGSEA. The V gene lost 7 bases and the J gene lost 0 bases, with 13 bases spanning the gap. In DNA, the CDR3 is TGCAGCGGGCAGGGGCCAAGCTCCTACAATGAGCAGTTCTTC. It encodes CSGQGPSSYNEQFF.

The gene calls are TRBV19 and TRBJ2-1, with 8 bases aligning to TRBD2. The germline CDR1 and CDR2 sequences are LNHDA and SQIVND (reference sequence). After removal of 6 bases from V and 9 bases from J, the junction contained 7 bases not matched to a gene. The CDR3 totals 13 residues. The chain's CDR3 is CASRAGTRLEQFF. For the CDR3, the DNA is TGTGCCAGTAGGGCCGGGACTAGGCTTGAGCAGTTCTTC.

This clonotype has a count of ten or more. V gene TRBV6-1 combines with J gene TRBJ2-7, with D maybe TRBD1 (5 bases). From germline, CDR1 is MNHNS and CDR2 SASEGT. This CDR3 has 12 amino acids. Trimming removed 6 bases at V and 4 bases at J, with 10 bases between. The CDR3 protein is CASSPHRYEQYF. The CDR3 DNA reads TGTGCCAGCAGCCCCCACAGGTACGAGCAGTACTTC.

This clonotype was detected only once. The chain is built from TRBV5-1 and TRBJ2-7, with 10 bases aligning to TRBD2. The V gene end was trimmed by 5 bases and the J gene end by 5 bases; junction bases not matched to a gene: 7. Germline V gene data show CDR1 as SGHRS and CDR2 as YFSETQ. This CDR3 is 14 amino acids long. CDR3 residues: CASRGLAGDNEQYF. CDR3 nucleotides: TGCGCCAGCAGAGGGCTAGCGGGAGACAACGAGCAGTACTTC.

The chain has TRBV11-2 and TRBJ2-7; D might be TRBD1 (5 bases). Trimming cost V 6 bases and J 2 bases, with 14 bases left between them. CDR1 is SGHAT and CDR2 is FQNNGV in the germline V gene. There are 14 residues in the CDR3. Here the CDR3 DNA reads TGTGCCAGCAGGTCCACAGGTACAACCTACGAGCAGTACTTC. Translated, it gives CASRSTGTTYEQYF. The whole variable domain, filled in from reference TRBV11-2 and TRBJ2-7, reads EAGVAQSPRYKIIEKRQSVAFWCNPISGHATLYWYQQILGQGPKLLIQFQNNGVVDDSQLPKDRFSAERLKGVDSTLKIQPAKLEDSAVYLCASRSTGTTYEQYFGPGTRLTVT.

The sample holds many counts of this clonotype. This chain uses TRBV7-2 with TRBJ2-5, with D unresolved. Trimming took 4 bases from V and 2 from J, leaving 11 bases between them. Germline V gene lookup returns CDR1 SGHTA and CDR2 FQGNSA. There are 14 residues in the CDR3. CDR3 coding DNA: TGTGCCAGCAGCTCCCCACCCCTACAAGAGACCCAGTACTTC. This translates into CASSSPPLQETQYF. The full variable domain, its missing parts supplied by reference TRBV7-2 and TRBJ2-5, is GAGVSQSPSNKVTEKGKDVELRCDPISGHTALYWYRQSLGQGLEFLIYFQGNSAPDKSGLPSDRFSAERTGGSVSTLTIQRTQQEDSAVYLCASSSPPLQETQYFGPGTRLLVL.

As for this clonotype: A junction end diverges from the germline sequence, so it may reflect a read error. The rearrangement uses TRBV7-2 and TRBJ2-1; D may match TRBD1 or TRBD2 (5 bases each). Germline loops: CDR1 SGHTA, CDR2 FQGNSA. This CDR3 has 14 residues. This CDR3 is CASSPSGTLFEQSF. DNA for the CDR3: TGTGCCAGCAGCCCATCCGGGACGCTTTTTGAGCAGTCCTTC.

This clonotype showed up many times. The J gene is TRBJ2-7, the V gene TRBV11-2; a weak D match, TRBD2 (6 bases). Trimming left V 3 bases short and J 3 bases short, with 12 bases between. There are 14 residues in the CDR3. Per the germline V gene, CDR1 is SGHAT and CDR2 is FQNNGV. Here the CDR3 reads CASSFASGGYEQYF. CDR3 in DNA: TGTGCCAGCAGCTTTGCCTCCGGGGGCTACGAGCAGTACTTC.

Many counts were recorded for this clonotype. The chain recombines TRBV2 with TRBJ1-2, with 8 bases aligning to TRBD1. From germline, CDR1 is SNHLY and CDR2 FYNNEI. The CDR3 loop spans 16 amino acids. Unmatched junction bases numbered 11, after V lost 7 bases and J lost 1 base. CDR3 region: CASTGGRTGSNYGYTF. CDR3 coding DNA: TGTGCCAGCACGGGGGGGCGGACAGGGAGTAACTATGGCTACACCTTC.

This chain joins TRBV20-1 and TRBJ2-1; 7 bases map to TRBD1. The germline V gene encodes CDR1 DFQATT and CDR2 SNEGSKA (reference sequence). J gave up 1 base and V 6 bases, and 6 bases lay outside the gene matches. The CDR3 extends over 14 amino acids. This CDR3 is CSAHRQGSYNEQFF. CDR3 bases: TGCAGTGCCCACCGACAGGGTTCCTACAATGAGCAGTTCTTC.

This clonotype has ten or more counts. This rearrangement joins TRBV5-1 to TRBJ2-1, with 7 bases fitting TRBD2. The germline gives CDR1 SGHRS, CDR2 YFSETQ. V was pared by 1 base and J by 4 bases, with 17 bases of the junction left unmatched. This CDR3 has 19 residues. The CDR3: CASSLYVTAVGTTYNEQFF. CDR3 nucleotide sequence: TGCGCCAGCAGCTTGTATGTTACTGCGGTCGGGACTACTTACAATGAGCAGTTCTTC.

The CDR3 DNA is TGTGCCAGCAGCTTAGGCAGGTCCCTGAACACTGAAGCTTTCTTT. Translated: CASSLGRSLNTEAFF. The chain joins TRBV7-3 to TRBJ1-1; D gene ambiguous. V lost 2 bases and J lost 0, with 10 bases in between. The length of the CDR3 is 15 residues. Germline loops: CDR1 SGHTA, CDR2 FQGTGA.

This clonotype was seen a few times. The rearrangement links TRBV10-2 to TRBJ2-1; 8 bases line up with TRBD1. The CDR3 has 14 amino acids. Trimming at V came to 2 bases and at J to 7 bases, leaving 4 bases not matched to a gene. Germline V gene sequence: CDR1 WSHSY, CDR2 SAAADI. The CDR3 loop is CASSERTGKNEQFF. CDR3 in DNA: TGCGCCAGCAGTGAGCGGACAGGGAAAAATGAGCAGTTCTTC.

This clonotype was observed a handful of times. V is TRBV29-1 and J is TRBJ2-1; D call uncertain. The CDR3 sequence is 13 residues long. V dropped 0 bases and J dropped 2 bases, with 5 bases sitting between them. Germline lookup yields CDR1 SQVTM and CDR2 ANQGSEA. CDR3 in DNA: TGCAGCGTTGAAGAGGCAACCTACAATGAGCAGTTCTTC. This sequence encodes CSVEEATYNEQFF.

This sequence joins TRBV6-6 and TRBJ2-5; TRBD1 matches 10 bases. The CDR3 has 16 amino acids. The J segment lost 5 bases and the V segment lost 0 bases, leaving 6 bases of the junction unmatched. Per germline, CDR1 MNHNY and CDR2 SVGAGI (reference sequence). As DNA, the CDR3 is TGTGCCAGCAGTTACTCGACAGGGGGCTTCGGGGAGACCCAGTACTTC. Translation: CASSYSTGGFGETQYF.

About this clonotype itself: This may come from a read error, since a much larger clone is one base off. The chain couples TRBV2 to TRBJ1-6; D gene uncertain. Trimming pared 6 bases from V and 7 bases from J, leaving 10 bases between. Germline values: CDR1 SNHLY, CDR2 FYNNEI. This CDR3 is built from 13 residues. Written as DNA, the CDR3 is TGTGCCAGCAGGCCCGGTTGGAATTCACCCCTCCACTTT. This encodes CASRPGWNSPLHF.

At least ten counts were recorded for this clonotype. This sequence joins TRBV6-1 and TRBJ1-5; TRBD1 is a possible D gene (5 bases). With 4 bases removed from V and 2 bases from J, the gap between germline ends came to 18 bases. Per germline, CDR1 MNHNS and CDR2 SASEGT. This CDR3 is built from 17 residues. CDR3 nucleotides: TGTGCCAGCAGTGGATCGACAGTTTCTTTAGGCAATCAGCCCCAGCATTTT. Encoded protein: CASSGSTVSLGNQPQHF.

The genes are TRBV9 and TRBJ2-5; TRBD2 aligns across 9 bases. The V gene end was trimmed by 0 bases and the J gene end by 0 bases; junction bases not matched to a gene: 9. The CDR3 totals 18 residues. The germline V gene has CDR1 SGDLS and CDR2 YYNGEE. DNA for the CDR3: TGTGCCAGCAGCGTAGGGGGTAGCGGGGGCTCGTACCAAGAGACCCAGTACTTC. Amino acids: CASSVGGSGGSYQETQYF.

There are a few counts of this clonotype. This rearrangement joins TRBV5-1 to TRBJ1-4, with no clear D. The CDR3 has 15 amino acids. CDR1 and CDR2 from the germline V gene are SGHRS and YFSETQ. Trimming cost V 3 bases and J 8 bases, with 17 bases left between them. CDR3 loop: CASSSPDKGSEKLFF. The CDR3 DNA follows: TGCGCCAGCAGCTCACCGGATAAAGGATCCGAAAAACTGTTTTTT. The full variable domain, its missing parts supplied by reference TRBV5-1 and TRBJ1-4, is KAGVTQTPRYLIKTRGQQVTLSCSPISGHRSVSWYQQTPGQGLQFLFEYFSETQRNKGNFPGRFSGRQFSNSRSEMNVSTLELGDSALYLCASSSPDKGSEKLFFGSGTQLSVL.